This TCR beta chain was captured in a study of blood T cell repertoires in COVID-19 (dated by TCRdb to between 2020 and 2021). In the study overall: Collaborator samples came from the United States, Italy and Spain and covered acute and convalescent phases of COVID-19. The material from the prospective study consisted of cDNA or gDNA derived from T cells, B-cell-depleted T cells, or PBMCs. Subjects who had been exposed to COVID-19, were actively infected with it, or had recovered from it provided the deeply sampled blood TCRbeta repertoires that made up the dataset. The repertoires were released in a freely available public database meant as a resource for research on the immune response to SARS-CoV-2. The samples were drawn from two sources: the first 160 participants of the ongoing ImmuneRACE study, and 1,200 or so subjects contributed by 6 global collaborators. The sample metadata nearly always contained a de-identified subject ID, COVID-19 status, age in years and sex. HLA class I and class II types, where available, came from metadata supplied by the sample provider rather than from assay-based typing.

TCRbeta CDR3 regions were amplified from genomic DNA using the immunoSEQ Assay, a bias-controlled multiplex PCR. Processing in the source paper ran as follows. The number of nucleated cells in each sample was estimated by amplification of reference gene primers within the assay. Sequence reads were collapsed and filtered to measure the absolute abundance of every unique TCRbeta CDR3 rearrangement. Productive Simpson clonality was computed per sample as the square root of Simpson's diversity index over productive rearrangements. Held by TCRdb, this immuneACCESS table contains in-frame sequences only and omits some clones. Under half of the omission traces to an unresolved V gene where checked; the cause of the rest is unknown. The V and J calls and clone size come from that table; D and trimming were worked out from the DNA. The sample has fewer than 140,000 clones on record, about two thirds of them singletons. The ten largest clones take up 0.9% of the sample.

The CDR3, cysteine through phenylalanine, is 15 amino acids long. Just the 45-base CDR3 DNA is kept, in frame starting at base 1. V lost 1 base and J lost 4 bases; the stretch between them is 13 bases long. CDR1 is given as MNHNS and CDR2 as SASEGT, both from the germline V gene. As for this clone: It lacks a known antigen. Base qualities are missing; no much larger clone stands one base away.

Collaborating institutions collected whole blood in K2EDTA tubes following their own protocols. For TCRbeta analysis, collaborator samples were shipped as frozen whole blood, as isolated PBMCs, or as DNA extracted from either sample type. Study-level results and caveats: The amount of clinical and demographic metadata varied by source and participant and was provided uncurated.

The sequenced sample consisted of peripheral blood. The sequence derives from a human donor with acute or convalescent COVID-19. The donor label of this sample is uncertain. This chain joins TRBV6-1 to TRBJ1-2; the D gene assignment is ambiguous. The CDR3 loop reads CASSEEPGGGYGYTF. The bases are TGTGCCAGCAGTGAAGAGCCGGGAGGCGGCTATGGCTACACCTTC.